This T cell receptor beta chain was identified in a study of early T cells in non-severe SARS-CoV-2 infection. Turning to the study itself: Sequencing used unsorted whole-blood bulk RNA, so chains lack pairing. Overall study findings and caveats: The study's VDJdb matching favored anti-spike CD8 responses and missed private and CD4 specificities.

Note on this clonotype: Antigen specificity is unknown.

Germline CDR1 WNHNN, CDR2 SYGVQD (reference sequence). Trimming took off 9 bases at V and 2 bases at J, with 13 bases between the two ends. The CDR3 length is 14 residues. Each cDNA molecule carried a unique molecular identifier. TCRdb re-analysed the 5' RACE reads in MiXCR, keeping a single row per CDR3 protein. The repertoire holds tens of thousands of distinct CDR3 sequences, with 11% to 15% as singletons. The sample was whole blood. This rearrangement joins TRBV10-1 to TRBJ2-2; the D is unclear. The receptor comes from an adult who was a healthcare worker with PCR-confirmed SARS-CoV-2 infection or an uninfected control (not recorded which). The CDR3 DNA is TGCGCCAGGGAACCCGGGCCAAACACCGGGGAGCTGTTTTTT. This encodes CAREPGPNTGELFF.